This passage covers 13 T cell receptor beta chains from one sample sequenced in a study of cytomegalovirus exposure and HLA in healthy donors. A multiplex PCR was run with 60 Vbeta primers and 13 Jbeta primers. Data came from immunoSEQ multiplex PCR; TCRdb stores just in-frame clones and leaves some out. The sample consists of 190,000 or so clones, over 80% of them appearing once. Sequencing used PBMCs. The receptors shown here come from a woman aged 50 to 65 in good health and CMV-seropositive.

The chain joins TRBV18 to TRBJ1-4, with D hard to call. The germline V gene encodes CDR1 KGHSH and CDR2 LQKENI. The CDR3 is 13 residues long. V dropped 3 bases and J dropped 0 bases, with 2 bases sitting between them. As DNA, the CDR3 is TGTGCCAGCTCACCCGCAACTAATGAAAAACTGTTTTTT. Its translation is CASSPATNEKLFF.

Concerning this clone itself: Other DNA sequences in this specimen translate into the identical CDR3. This chain connects TRBV6-5 to TRBJ1-6; 8 nucleotides align to TRBD1. The CDR3 sequence is 14 residues long. Trimming removed 5 bases from V and 8 bases from J; junction bases left unmatched: 5. Germline-derived CDR1 and CDR2 are MNHEY and SVGAGI. CDR3 sequence (DNA): TGTGCCAGCAGTAGACAGGGGTTGGATTCACCCCTCCACTTT. Amino acid sequence: CASSRQGLDSPLHF.

The J gene is TRBJ1-5, the V gene TRBV6-1, with D possibly matching TRBD1 (5 bases). Germline CDR1 reads MNHNS; CDR2 reads SASEGT. Trimming took off 0 bases at V and 5 bases at J, with 8 bases between the two ends. The CDR3 spans 14 residues. The chain's CDR3 is CASSEAGRDQPQHF. CDR3 DNA sequence: TGTGCCAGCAGTGAAGCGGGCAGGGATCAGCCCCAGCATTTT.

The chain uses TRBV6-4 and TRBJ1-2, with 8 nucleotides matching TRBD1. The V gene's germline CDR1 is MRHNA and CDR2 SNTAGT. The CDR3 is made up of 14 amino acids. J lost 9 bases, V lost 6 bases, and 12 bases had no gene match. The chain's CDR3 is CASSHEDRAGRYTF. CDR3 coding DNA: TGTGCCAGCAGCCACGAGGACAGGGCCGGGCGCTACACCTTC.

The V and J genes are TRBV6-9 and TRBJ1-4, with D tentatively TRBD1 (5 bases). The ends were cut back, 8 bases at V and 12 bases at J, with 10 bases in the middle. The germline gives CDR1 MNHGY, CDR2 SVAAGI. The CDR3 consists of 10 residues. The CDR3 here is CASSGLELFF. The CDR3 DNA reads as TGTGCCAGCTCGGGACTGGAACTGTTTTTT.

This clone was observed many times. V usage is TRBV4-3 and J usage is TRBJ2-1, with a weak D call TRBD2 (7 bases). The CDR3 length is 15 residues. Trimming took off 1 base at V and 8 bases at J, with 15 bases between the two ends. Germline V gene lookup returns CDR1 LGHNA and CDR2 YSLEER. The DNA of the CDR3 is TGCGCCAGCAGCCAAGGGGAGGGGGACCTGGATGAGCAGTTCTTC. As protein: CASSQGEGDLDEQFF.

V and J are TRBV9 and TRBJ1-2; TRBD1 matches 10 bases. The CDR3 is 18 amino acids. The germline CDR1 and CDR2 sequences are SGDLS and YYNGEE. The V segment lost 0 bases and the J segment 3 bases; nucleotides outside the gene matches: 11. This CDR3 reads CASSVDLTGGEGHYGYTF. The CDR3 coding sequence is TGTGCCAGCAGCGTAGATTTGACAGGGGGCGAGGGTCACTATGGCTACACCTTC.

The gene calls are TRBV30 and TRBJ2-5, with 12 bases matching TRBD2. Trimming at V came to 0 bases and at J to 3 bases, leaving 2 bases not matched to a gene. Germline assignment: CDR1 GTSNPN and CDR2 SVGIG (reference sequence). The CDR3 is 15 residues long. In DNA form, the CDR3 reads TGTGCCTGGAGTGTAGGACTAGCGGGGAAAGAGACCCAGTACTTC. It translates to CAWSVGLAGKETQYF.

J is TRBJ1-4 and V is TRBV9; D is undetermined. The CDR3 runs 11 residues. Trimming removed 10 bases at V and 8 bases at J, with 12 bases between. Germline V gene data show CDR1 as SGDLS and CDR2 as YYNGEE. In nucleotides, the CDR3 is TGTGCCGGCGGGCCGAGGGAAAAACTGTTTTTT. Residues: CAGGPREKLFF.

CDR3 bases: TGTGCCAGCAGTTTTAAGGCAGGGATTGATTTATTTAGCAATCAGCCCCAGCATTTT. It translates to CASSFKAGIDLFSNQPQHF. The rearrangement joins TRBV28 to TRBJ1-5, with a weak D call TRBD1 (5 bases). This CDR3 is 19 amino acids long. The ends were cut back, 3 bases at V and 0 bases at J, with 21 bases in the middle. CDR1 and CDR2 (germline): MDHEN, SYDVKM.

The chain couples TRBV28 to TRBJ1-3; D uncertain. The CDR3 loop spans 13 amino acids. V was pared by 6 bases and J by 6 bases, with 12 bases between. Germline V gene lookup returns CDR1 MDHEN and CDR2 SYDVKM. The CDR3 region is CASREGLENTIYF. As DNA, the CDR3 is TGTGCCAGCAGGGAGGGTCTGGAAAACACCATATATTTT.

The gene calls are TRBV5-8 and TRBJ1-3, with TRBD1 as a possible D gene (6 bases). The CDR3 is made up of 18 amino acids. Germline V lookup: CDR1 SGHTS, CDR2 YDEGEE. The V end lost 1 base, the J end lost 1 base, and 18 bases lay between the germline ends. The CDR3 here is CASSLSFDGRGSGNTIYF. The CDR3 region has the DNA TGTGCCAGCAGCTTGTCTTTCGACGGCAGGGGATCTGGAAACACCATATATTTT.

The chain joins TRBV11-2 to TRBJ2-6; TRBD1 matches at 8 bases. Germline V lookup: CDR1 SGHAT, CDR2 FQNNGV. The CDR3 is 15 amino acids. V lost 5 bases and J lost 3; bases outside the gene matches: 3. The CDR3 DNA reads as TGTGCCAGCAGCCCAGGGGGCAATGGGGCCAACGTCCTGACTTTC. This gives the protein CASSPGGNGANVLTF.